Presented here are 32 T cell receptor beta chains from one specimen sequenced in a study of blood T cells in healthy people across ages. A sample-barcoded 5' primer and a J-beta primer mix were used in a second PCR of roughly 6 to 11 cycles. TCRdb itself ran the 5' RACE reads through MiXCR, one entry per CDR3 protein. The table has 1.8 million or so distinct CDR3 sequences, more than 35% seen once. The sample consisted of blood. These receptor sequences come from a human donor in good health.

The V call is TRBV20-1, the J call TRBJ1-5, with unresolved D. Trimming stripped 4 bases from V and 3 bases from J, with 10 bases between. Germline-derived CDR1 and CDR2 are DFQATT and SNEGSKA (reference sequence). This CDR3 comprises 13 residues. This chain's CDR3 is CSANELPNQPQHF. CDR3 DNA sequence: TGCAGTGCTAATGAATTACCCAATCAGCCCCAGCATTTT.

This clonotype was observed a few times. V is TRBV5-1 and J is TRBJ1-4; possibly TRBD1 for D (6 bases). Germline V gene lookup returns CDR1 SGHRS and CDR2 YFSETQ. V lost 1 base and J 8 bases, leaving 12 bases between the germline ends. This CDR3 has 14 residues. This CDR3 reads CASSLRGAGEKLFF. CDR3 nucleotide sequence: TGCGCCAGCAGCTTGCGGGGGGCTGGAGAAAAACTGTTTTTT.

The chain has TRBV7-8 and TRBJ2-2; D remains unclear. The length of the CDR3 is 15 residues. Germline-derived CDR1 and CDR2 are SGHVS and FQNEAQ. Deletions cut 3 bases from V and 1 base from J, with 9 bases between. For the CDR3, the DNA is TGTGCCAGCAGCTTTGAACTACTGAACACCGGGGAGCTGTTTTTT. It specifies CASSFELLNTGELFF. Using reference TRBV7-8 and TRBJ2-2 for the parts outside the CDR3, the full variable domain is GAGVSQSPRYKVAKRGQDVALRCDPISGHVSLFWYQQALGQGPEFLTYFQNEAQLDKSGLPSDRFFAERPEGSVSTLKIQRTQQEDSAVYLCASSFELLNTGELFFGEGSRLTVL.

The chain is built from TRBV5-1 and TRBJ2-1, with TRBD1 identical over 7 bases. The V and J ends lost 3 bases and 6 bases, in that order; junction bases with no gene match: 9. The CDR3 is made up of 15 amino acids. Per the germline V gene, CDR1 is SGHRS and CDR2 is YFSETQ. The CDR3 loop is CASSSYPGQSNEQFF. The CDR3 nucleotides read TGCGCCAGCAGCTCGTACCCGGGACAGAGCAATGAGCAGTTCTTC.

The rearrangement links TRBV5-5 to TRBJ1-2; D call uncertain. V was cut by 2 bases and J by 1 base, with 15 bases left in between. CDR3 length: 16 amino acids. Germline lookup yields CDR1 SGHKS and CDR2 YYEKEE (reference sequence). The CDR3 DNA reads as TGTGCCAGCAGCTTCCGAATCGACGGAATTAACTATGGCTACACCTTC. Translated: CASSFRIDGINYGYTF.

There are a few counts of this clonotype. The CDR3, as DNA: TGTGCCAGCGGGGACAGGCCCTATCAGCCCCAGCATTTT. This codes for CASGDRPYQPQHF. V gene TRBV12-3 or TRBV12-4 combines with J gene TRBJ1-5, with 8 bases identical to TRBD1. Losses at the gene ends were 8 bases for V and 5 bases for J; bases not matched to a gene: 5. The CDR3 is made up of 13 amino acids.

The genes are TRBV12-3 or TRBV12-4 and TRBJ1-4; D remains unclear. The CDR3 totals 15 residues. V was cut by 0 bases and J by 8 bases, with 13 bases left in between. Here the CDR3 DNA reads TGTGCCAGCAGTTTAGCGGGCCCCGGAGTAGAAAAACTGTTTTTT. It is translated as CASSLAGPGVEKLFF.

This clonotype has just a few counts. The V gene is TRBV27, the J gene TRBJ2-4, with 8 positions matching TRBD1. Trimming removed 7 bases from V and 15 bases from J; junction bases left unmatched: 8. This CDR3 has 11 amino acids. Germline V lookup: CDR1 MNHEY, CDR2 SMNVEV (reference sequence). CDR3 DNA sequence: TGTGCCAGCACCGGCAGGGGGCCCACGTACTTC. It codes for CASTGRGPTYF.

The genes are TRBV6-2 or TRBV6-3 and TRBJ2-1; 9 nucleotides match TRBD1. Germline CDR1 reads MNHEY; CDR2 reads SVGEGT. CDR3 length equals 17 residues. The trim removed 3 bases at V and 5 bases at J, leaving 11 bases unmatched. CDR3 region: CASSYTIGQGPNNEQFF. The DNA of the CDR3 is TGTGCCAGCAGTTATACGATAGGACAGGGGCCAAACAATGAGCAGTTCTTC.

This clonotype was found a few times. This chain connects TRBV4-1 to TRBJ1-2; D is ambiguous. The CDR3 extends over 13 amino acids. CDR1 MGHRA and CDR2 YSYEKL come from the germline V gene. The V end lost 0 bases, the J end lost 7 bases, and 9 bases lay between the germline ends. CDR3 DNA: TGCGCCAGCAGCCAAGAATCAGGACGTGGCTACACCTTC. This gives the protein CASSQESGRGYTF.

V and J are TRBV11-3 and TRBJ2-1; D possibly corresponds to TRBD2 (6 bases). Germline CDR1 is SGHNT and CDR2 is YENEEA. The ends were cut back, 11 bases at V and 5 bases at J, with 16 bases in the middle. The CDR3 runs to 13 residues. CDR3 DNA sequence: TGTGCCGGCCAGAGTGGGGGGAACAATGAGCAGTTCTTC. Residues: CAGQSGGNNEQFF.

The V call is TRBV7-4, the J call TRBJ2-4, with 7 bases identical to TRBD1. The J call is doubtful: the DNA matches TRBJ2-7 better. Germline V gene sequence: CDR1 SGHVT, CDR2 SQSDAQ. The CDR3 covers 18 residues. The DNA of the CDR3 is TGTGCCAGCAGCTCCTCCGGGACAGCGCAACCTCCCTCCTACGAGCAGTACTTC. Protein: CASSSSGTAQPPSYEQYF.

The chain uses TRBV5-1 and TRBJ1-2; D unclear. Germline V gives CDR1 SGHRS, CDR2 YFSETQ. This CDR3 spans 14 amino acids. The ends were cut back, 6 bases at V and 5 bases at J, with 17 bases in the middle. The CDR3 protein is CASTGGVTTYGYTF. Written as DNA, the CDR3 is TGCGCCAGCACTGGAGGCGTTACGACGTATGGCTACACCTTC.

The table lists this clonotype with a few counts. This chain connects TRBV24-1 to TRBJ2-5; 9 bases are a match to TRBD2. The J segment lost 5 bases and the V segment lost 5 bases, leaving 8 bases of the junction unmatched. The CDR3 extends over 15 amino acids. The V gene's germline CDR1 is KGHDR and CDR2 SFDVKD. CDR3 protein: CATSVAGAPAETQYF. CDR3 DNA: TGTGCCACCAGTGTAGCGGGGGCCCCCGCGGAGACCCAGTACTTC.

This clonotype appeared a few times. CDR3 DNA sequence: TGTGCCAGCAGTTTTAGGCAAGGCATAAGTAATGAGCAGTTCTTC. Its translation is CASSFRQGISNEQFF. The V and J genes are TRBV27 and TRBJ2-1; D is undetermined. Germline V CDR1 and CDR2: MNHEY, SMNVEV (reference sequence). The CDR3 extends over 15 amino acids. Between the trimmed V and J ends, which lost 3 bases and 7 bases, there was a span of 16 bases.

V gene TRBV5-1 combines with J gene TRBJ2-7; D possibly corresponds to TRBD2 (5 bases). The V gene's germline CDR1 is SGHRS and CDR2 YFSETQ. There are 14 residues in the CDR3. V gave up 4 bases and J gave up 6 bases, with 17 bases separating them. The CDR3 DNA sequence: TGCGCCAGCAGCCTAGGGAGCGCCACGGGCGAGCAGTACTTC. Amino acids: CASSLGSATGEQYF.

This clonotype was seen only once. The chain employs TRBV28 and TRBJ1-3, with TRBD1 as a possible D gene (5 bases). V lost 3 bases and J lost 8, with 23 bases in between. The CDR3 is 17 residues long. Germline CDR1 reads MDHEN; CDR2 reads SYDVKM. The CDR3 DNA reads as TGTGCCAGCAGTTTTCCCCCCGAAGGGCAGGGCAGAGACACCATATATTTT. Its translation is CASSFPPEGQGRDTIYF. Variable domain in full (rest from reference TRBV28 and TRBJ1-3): DVKVTQSSRYLVKRTGEKVFLECVQDMDHENMFWYRQDPGLGLRLIYFSYDVKMKEKGDIPEGYSVSREKKERFSLILESASTNQTSMYLCASSFPPEGQGRDTIYFGEGSWLTVV.

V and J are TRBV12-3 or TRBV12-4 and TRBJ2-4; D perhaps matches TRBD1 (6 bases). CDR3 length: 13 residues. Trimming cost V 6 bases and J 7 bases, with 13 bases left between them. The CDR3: CASRVQGVNIQYF. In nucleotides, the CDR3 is TGTGCCAGCAGAGTACAGGGAGTGAACATTCAGTACTTC.

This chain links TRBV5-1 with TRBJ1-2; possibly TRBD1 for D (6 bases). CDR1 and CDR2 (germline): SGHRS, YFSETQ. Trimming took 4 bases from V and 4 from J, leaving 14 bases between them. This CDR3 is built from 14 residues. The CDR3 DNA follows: TGCGCCAGCAGCAATCGGCAGGGGCCCTATGGCTACACCTTC. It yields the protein CASSNRQGPYGYTF.

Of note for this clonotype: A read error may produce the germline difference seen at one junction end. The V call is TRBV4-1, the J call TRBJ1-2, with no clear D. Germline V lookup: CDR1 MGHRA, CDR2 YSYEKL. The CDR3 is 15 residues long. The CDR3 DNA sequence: TGCGCTAGCAGCCATCGCGAAGGGTCGAACTATGGCTACACCTTC. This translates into CASSHREGSNYGYTF.

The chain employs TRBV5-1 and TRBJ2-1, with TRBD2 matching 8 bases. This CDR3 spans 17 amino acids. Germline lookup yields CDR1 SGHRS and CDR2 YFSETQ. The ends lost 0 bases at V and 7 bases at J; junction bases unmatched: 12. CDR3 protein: CASSLVHSGGAGNEQFF. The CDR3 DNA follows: TGCGCCAGCAGCTTGGTTCACTCGGGGGGGGCTGGGAATGAGCAGTTCTTC.

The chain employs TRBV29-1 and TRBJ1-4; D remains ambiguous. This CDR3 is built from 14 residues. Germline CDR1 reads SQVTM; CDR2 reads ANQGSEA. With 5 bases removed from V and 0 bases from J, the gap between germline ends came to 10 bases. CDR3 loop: CSVQKGATNEKLFF. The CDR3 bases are TGCAGCGTTCAAAAGGGTGCAACTAATGAAAAACTGTTTTTT.

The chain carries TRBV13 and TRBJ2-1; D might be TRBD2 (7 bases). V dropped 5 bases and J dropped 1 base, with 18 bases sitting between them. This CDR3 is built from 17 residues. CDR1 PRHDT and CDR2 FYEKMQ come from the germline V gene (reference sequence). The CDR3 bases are TGTGCCAGCAGCCCGAAAGGGGGGGGCACTTCCTACAATGAGCAGTTCTTC. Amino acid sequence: CASSPKGGGTSYNEQFF.

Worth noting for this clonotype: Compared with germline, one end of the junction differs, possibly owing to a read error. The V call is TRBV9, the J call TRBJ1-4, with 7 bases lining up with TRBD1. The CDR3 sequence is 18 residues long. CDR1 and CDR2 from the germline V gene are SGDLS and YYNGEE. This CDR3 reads CASGVARDSPSTNEKLFF. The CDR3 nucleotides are TGTGCCAGCGGCGTAGCTCGGGACAGTCCCTCAACTAATGAAAAACTGTTTTTT. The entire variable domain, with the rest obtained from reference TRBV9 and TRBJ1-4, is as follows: DSGVTQTPKHLITATGQRVTLRCSPRSGDLSVYWYQQSLDQGLQFLIQYYNGEERAKGNILERFSAQQFPDLHSELNLSSLELGDSALYFCASGVARDSPSTNEKLFFGSGTQLSVL.

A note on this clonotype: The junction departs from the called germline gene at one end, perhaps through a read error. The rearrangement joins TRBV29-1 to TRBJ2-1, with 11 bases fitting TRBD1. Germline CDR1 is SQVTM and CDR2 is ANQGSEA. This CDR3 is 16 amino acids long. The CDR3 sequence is CSVDGDRGGVDNAQFF. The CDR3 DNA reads TGCAGCGTTGATGGGGACAGGGGGGGGGTGGACAATGCGCAGTTCTTC.

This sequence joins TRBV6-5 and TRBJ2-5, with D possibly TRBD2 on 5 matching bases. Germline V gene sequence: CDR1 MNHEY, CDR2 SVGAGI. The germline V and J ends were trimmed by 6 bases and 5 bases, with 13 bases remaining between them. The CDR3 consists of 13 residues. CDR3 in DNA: TGTGCCAGCAGGGCTCCGGGGTTGGAGACCCAGTACTTC. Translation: CASRAPGLETQYF.

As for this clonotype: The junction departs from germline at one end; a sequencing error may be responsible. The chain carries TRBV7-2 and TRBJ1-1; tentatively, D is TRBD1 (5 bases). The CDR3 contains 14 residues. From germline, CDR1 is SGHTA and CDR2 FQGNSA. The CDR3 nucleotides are TGTGTCAGCAGCTCGGCCGTGGGGCGGACTGGAGCTTTCTTT. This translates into CVSSSAVGRTGAFF.

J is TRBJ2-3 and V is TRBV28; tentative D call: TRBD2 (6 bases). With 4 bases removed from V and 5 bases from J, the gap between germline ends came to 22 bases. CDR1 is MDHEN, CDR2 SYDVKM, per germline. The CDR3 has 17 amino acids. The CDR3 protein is CASSSRRDSTGGDTQYF. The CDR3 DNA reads TGTGCCAGCAGTTCCCGACGGGACTCTACCGGGGGAGATACGCAGTATTTT. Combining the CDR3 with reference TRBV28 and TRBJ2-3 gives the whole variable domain DVKVTQSSRYLVKRTGEKVFLECVQDMDHENMFWYRQDPGLGLRLIYFSYDVKMKEKGDIPEGYSVSREKKERFSLILESASTNQTSMYLCASSSRRDSTGGDTQYFGPGTRLTVL.

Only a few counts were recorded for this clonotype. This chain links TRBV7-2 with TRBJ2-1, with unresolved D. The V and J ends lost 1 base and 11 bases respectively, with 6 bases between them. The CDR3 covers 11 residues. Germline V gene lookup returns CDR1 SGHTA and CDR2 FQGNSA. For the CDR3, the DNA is TGTGCCAGCAGCTTAGTGTCCCAGCAGTTCTTC. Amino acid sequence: CASSLVSQQFF.

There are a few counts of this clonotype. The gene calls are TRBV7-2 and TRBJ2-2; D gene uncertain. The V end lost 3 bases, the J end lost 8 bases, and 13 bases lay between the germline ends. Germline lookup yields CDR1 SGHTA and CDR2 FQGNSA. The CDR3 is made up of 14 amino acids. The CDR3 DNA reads TGTGCCAGCAGCTTGAATCTACTTGGGGGGGAGCTGTTTTTT. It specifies CASSLNLLGGELFF.

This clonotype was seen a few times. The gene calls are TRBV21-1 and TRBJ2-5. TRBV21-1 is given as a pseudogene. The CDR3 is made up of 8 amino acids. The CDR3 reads CASEEQYF. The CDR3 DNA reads TGTGCCAGCGAAGAGCAGTACTTC.

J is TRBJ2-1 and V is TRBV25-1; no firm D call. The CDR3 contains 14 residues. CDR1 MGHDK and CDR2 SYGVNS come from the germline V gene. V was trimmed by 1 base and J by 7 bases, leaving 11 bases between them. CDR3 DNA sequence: TGTGCCAGCAGTGAATTTGAAGGGTTAAATGAGCAGTTCTTC. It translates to CASSEFEGLNEQFF. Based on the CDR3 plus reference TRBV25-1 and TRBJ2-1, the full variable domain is EADIYQTPRYLVIGTGKKITLECSQTMGHDKMYWYQQDPGMELHLIHYSYGVNSTEKGDLSSESTVSRIRTEHFPLTLESARPSHTSQYLCASSEFEGLNEQFFGPGTRLTVL.